The 14 T cell receptor beta chains given below trace back to one sample, sequenced in a study of cytomegalovirus exposure and HLA in healthy donors. PCR used 60 Vbeta primers and 13 Jbeta primers. Some clones are missing from TCRdb's copy, which holds only in-frame ones; the method was immunoSEQ multiplex PCR. The table lists under 200,000 clones, roughly four fifths of them singletons. Sequenced: PBMCs. Source of these receptors: a woman aged 40 to 50 in good health and CMV-seronegative.

The chain uses TRBV6-1 and TRBJ1-2; 10 positions agree with TRBD1. Germline CDR1 is MNHNS and CDR2 is SASEGT. The CDR3 runs 14 residues. Trimming cost V 4 bases and J 7 bases; bases outside gene matches: 6. CDR3 nucleotide sequence: TGTGCCAGCAGTGCGACAGACAGGGGGCTTGGCTACACCTTC. Protein: CASSATDRGLGYTF.

This chain connects TRBV7-2 to TRBJ1-1, with D tentatively TRBD1 (6 bases). Germline loops: CDR1 SGHTA, CDR2 FQGNSA. Trimming cost V 1 base and J 0 bases, with 18 bases left between them. The CDR3 has 18 residues. CDR3 region: CASSLGRWDKRLNTEAFF. CDR3 DNA sequence: TGTGCCAGCAGCTTAGGGAGGTGGGACAAGAGATTGAACACTGAAGCTTTCTTT. Complete variable domain (other parts from reference TRBV7-2 and TRBJ1-1): GAGVSQSPSNKVTEKGKDVELRCDPISGHTALYWYRQSLGQGLEFLIYFQGNSAPDKSGLPSDRFSAERTGGSVSTLTIQRTQQEDSAVYLCASSLGRWDKRLNTEAFFGQGTRLTVV.

The CDR3 coding sequence is TGTGCCAGCAGCCCCCGGGACAGGGAGTACGAGCAGTACTTC. It codes for CASSPRDREYEQYF. The V and J genes are TRBV7-9 and TRBJ2-7, with 9 bases lining up with TRBD1. The CDR3 covers 14 residues. V lost 5 bases and J lost 4; bases outside the gene matches: 6. Germline loops: CDR1 SEHNR, CDR2 FQNEAQ (reference sequence). The entire variable domain, with the rest obtained from reference TRBV7-9 and TRBJ2-7, is as follows: DTGVSQNPRHKITKRGQNVTFRCDPISEHNRLYWYRQTLGQGPEFLTYFQNEAQLEKSRLLSDRFSAERPKGSFSTLEIQRTEQGDSAMYLCASSPRDREYEQYFGPGTRLTVT.

The chain is built from TRBV18 and TRBJ1-4; TRBD1 matches at 7 bases. Germline lookup yields CDR1 KGHSH and CDR2 LQKENI. Unmatched junction bases numbered 3, after V lost 3 bases and J lost 5 bases. The length of the CDR3 is 14 residues. The CDR3 loop is CASSPPGQNEKLFF. CDR3 bases: TGTGCCAGCTCACCCCCGGGACAGAATGAAAAACTGTTTTTT.

This clone was observed a few times. This chain links TRBV5-4 with TRBJ2-7; TRBD1 matches at 7 bases. Germline values: CDR1 SGHNT, CDR2 YYREEE (reference sequence). CDR3 length: 16 residues. The J segment lost 3 bases and the V segment lost 2 bases, leaving 11 bases of the junction unmatched. The CDR3 nucleotides read TGTGCCAGCAGCTTAGAGACAGGGCTCAGCCGCTACGAGCAGTACTTC. It yields the protein CASSLETGLSRYEQYF.

V and J are TRBV4-1 and TRBJ1-5; tentative D call: TRBD1 (6 bases). The CDR3 extends over 15 amino acids. Germline-derived CDR1 and CDR2 are MGHRA and YSYEKL. Trimming left V 4 bases short and J 4 bases short, with 14 bases between. The CDR3 sequence: CASSLSLQGNQPQHF. DNA of the CDR3: TGCGCCAGCAGCCTAAGCCTCCAGGGGAATCAGCCCCAGCATTTT.

This chain links TRBV4-1 with TRBJ2-3, with 7 bases matching TRBD2. Germline-derived CDR1 and CDR2 are MGHRA and YSYEKL. V lost 0 bases and J lost 1; bases outside the gene matches: 4. There are 16 residues in the CDR3. The CDR3: CASSQEMGGGTDTQYF. The CDR3, as DNA: TGCGCCAGCAGCCAAGAGATGGGGGGGGGCACAGATACGCAGTATTTT.

The chain joins TRBV5-6 to TRBJ2-2, with D unclear. Germline loops: CDR1 SGHDT, CDR2 YYEEEE. V was pared by 4 bases and J by 3 bases, with 16 bases between. The CDR3 is 16 amino acids. The CDR3 reads CASSLEPNLHTGELFF. The CDR3 nucleotides are TGTGCCAGCAGCCTGGAGCCCAACCTCCACACCGGGGAGCTGTTTTTT.

The rearrangement joins TRBV5-6 to TRBJ1-1, with TRBD1 matching 9 bases. Germline assignment: CDR1 SGHDT and CDR2 YYEEEE. The CDR3 length is 16 residues. V lost 4 bases to trimming and J lost 6 bases; unmatched junction nucleotides: 13. CDR3 loop: CASSAWTGAVVAEAFF. CDR3 nucleotide sequence: TGTGCCAGCAGCGCCTGGACAGGGGCGGTCGTGGCTGAAGCTTTCTTT.

V is TRBV12-5 and J is TRBJ1-3; no clear D gene. CDR1 is LGHNT, CDR2 FRNRAP, per germline. The V and J ends lost 7 bases and 2 bases respectively, with 3 bases between them. The CDR3 length is 11 residues. The CDR3 DNA is TGTGCTAGTGCCACTGGAAACACCATATATTTT. This sequence encodes CASATGNTIYF.

V is TRBV7-2 and J is TRBJ1-2; 7 nucleotides agree with TRBD1. The J segment lost 4 bases and the V segment lost 5 bases, leaving 4 bases of the junction unmatched. This CDR3 contains 13 residues. Germline CDR1 reads SGHTA; CDR2 reads FQGNSA. CDR3 region: CASSQRTGYGYTF. In DNA, the CDR3 is TGTGCCAGCAGCCAAAGGACAGGCTATGGCTACACCTTC. Supplemented by reference TRBV7-2 and TRBJ1-2, the full variable domain reads GAGVSQSPSNKVTEKGKDVELRCDPISGHTALYWYRQSLGQGLEFLIYFQGNSAPDKSGLPSDRFSAERTGGSVSTLTIQRTQQEDSAVYLCASSQRTGYGYTFGSGTRLTVV.

In DNA, the CDR3 is TGCAGTGCTGTGGGGAGAGATGGCTACACCTTC. Translating it yields CSAVGRDGYTF. V gene TRBV20-1 combines with J gene TRBJ1-2, with unresolved D. V was clipped by 5 bases and J by 6 bases, with 10 bases between them. Germline-derived CDR1 and CDR2 are DFQATT and SNEGSKA (reference sequence). The CDR3 length is 11 residues.

This clone was counted a single time. This chain joins TRBV19 and TRBJ1-3, with a possible D match to TRBD1 (5 bases). Trimming took 11 bases from V and 0 from J, leaving 14 bases between them. Germline values: CDR1 LNHDA, CDR2 SQIVND (reference sequence). This CDR3 has 14 amino acids. CDR3 sequence: CAAGNRNSGNTIYF. The CDR3 DNA sequence: TGTGCCGCCGGTAACAGGAACTCTGGAAACACCATATATTTT.

The chain combines TRBV5-4 with TRBJ2-3; 8 bases fit TRBD2. CDR1 SGHNT and CDR2 YYREEE come from the germline V gene (reference sequence). V lost 7 bases, J lost 5 bases, and 12 bases stayed unmatched. This CDR3 comprises 15 residues. The CDR3 spells CASGLRAGGLDTQYF. The CDR3 coding sequence is TGTGCCAGCGGCCTGCGGGCGGGGGGTCTAGATACGCAGTATTTT. Using reference TRBV5-4 and TRBJ2-3 for the parts outside the CDR3, the full variable domain is ETGVTQSPTHLIKTRGQQVTLRCSSQSGHNTVSWYQQALGQGPQFIFQYYREEENGRGNFPPRFSGLQFPNYSSELNVNALELDDSALYLCASGLRAGGLDTQYFGPGTRLTVL.